This TCR beta chain originates from a study of PD-1 blockade in mismatch repair-deficient tumors. The wider study: Patients had approximately 13 mismatch repair-deficient cancer types and were previously treated and progressing. Findings and caveats of the study: Tumor-resident clones, often undetectable pretreatment in blood, expanded then contracted after pembrolizumab.

Trimming took 4 bases from V and 4 from J; bases not matched to a gene: 10. The CDR3 has 16 residues. Germline CDR1 reads MNHNS; CDR2 reads SASEGT. Every patient had mismatch repair deficiency by PCR or immunohistochemistry. A few pembrolizumab responders had their TCRs sequenced. Assay: immunoSEQ multiplex PCR; the TCRdb copy retains only in-frame clones and omits some. The sample holds about 39,000 clones, 65% to 85% seen once. Of note for this clone: The antigen is unknown.

Sequenced material: PBMCs, taken roughly nine months after starting pembrolizumab. The TCR sequence derives from an adult with mismatch repair-deficient cancer. The chain uses TRBV6-1 and TRBJ2-1, with 7 bases that match TRBD2. CDR3 sequence: CASSAKRGALYNEQFF. For the CDR3, the DNA is TGTGCCAGCAGTGCCAAGCGGGGAGCACTGTACAATGAGCAGTTCTTC.